These T cell receptor beta chains were read from a single sample in a study of shared clonotypes between healthy human individuals. Sequencing was performed with immunoSEQ multiplex PCR; in TCRdb, only in-frame clones are kept and a portion is missing. The table records roughly 2.6 million clones, over 85% of them present only once. Sequencing was performed on naive CD4+ T cells sorted from blood. These receptors were taken from a young man in good health. Each CDR3 is given with its conserved first and last residue. Fields, in order: clone size, D gene, V gene, J gene, CDR3 DNA, CDR3 protein. A D gene is named only where the DNA matches it firmly. Some rows have no size entry. The others give once, few or many, or a class for an expanded clone.

abundance: .
d_gene: .
v_gene: TRBV28
j_gene: TRBJ2-7
CDR3nt: TGTGCCAGCAATAAGGACCTCGGAGGGTATTACGAGCAGTACTTC
CDR3aa: CASNKDLGGYYEQYF

abundance: .
d_gene: .
v_gene: TRBV30
j_gene: TRBJ1-5
CDR3nt: TGTGCCTGGAGTGTACTTAGGGGAGATCAGCCCCAGCATTTT
CDR3aa: CAWSVLRGDQPQHF

abundance: .
d_gene: TRBD2
v_gene: TRBV11-2
j_gene: TRBJ2-7
CDR3nt: TGTGCCAGCAGGGCCGGGACTAAGTCCTACGAGCAGTACTTC
CDR3aa: CASRAGTKSYEQYF

abundance: .
d_gene: .
v_gene: TRBV5-1
j_gene: TRBJ2-2
CDR3nt: TGCGCCAGCAGCTGGGGGTACGGGTCGGTTCCCGGGGAGCTGTTTTTT
CDR3aa: CASSWGYGSVPGELFF

abundance: .
d_gene: .
v_gene: TRBV11-2
j_gene: TRBJ2-7
CDR3nt: TGTGCCAGCAGCCGATACTACGAGCAGTACTTC
CDR3aa: CASSRYYEQYF

abundance: .
d_gene: .
v_gene: TRBV5-8
j_gene: TRBJ2-6
CDR3nt: TGTGCCAGCAGCTTGCGACAGAGCTCTGGGGCCAACGTCCTGACTTTC
CDR3aa: CASSLRQSSGANVLTF

abundance: .
d_gene: .
v_gene: TRBV28
j_gene: TRBJ1-1
CDR3nt: TGTGCCAGCAGTCAACCAGGGAGTCGGACTGAAGCTTTCTTT
CDR3aa: CASSQPGSRTEAFF

abundance: .
d_gene: TRBD2
v_gene: TRBV18
j_gene: TRBJ2-5
CDR3nt: TGTGCCAGCTCACCGACTCCGGGACTAGCGGGGGAAGAGACCCAGTACTTC
CDR3aa: CASSPTPGLAGEETQYF

abundance: .
d_gene: .
v_gene: TRBV5-1
j_gene: TRBJ1-2
CDR3nt: TGCGCCAGCAGCTCCCGCCGGGGGGATGGCTACACCTTC
CDR3aa: CASSSRRGDGYTF

abundance: once
d_gene: .
v_gene: TRBV10-3
j_gene: TRBJ2-3
CDR3nt: TGTGCCATCAGTGGACAGTCGAAAACAGATACGCAGTATTTT
CDR3aa: CAISGQSKTDTQYF

abundance: .
d_gene: .
v_gene: TRBV6-6
j_gene: TRBJ1-6
CDR3nt: TGTGCCAGCAAAGTTGAGGCAGACAATAATTCACCCCTCCACTTT
CDR3aa: CASKVEADNNSPLHF

abundance: .
d_gene: TRBD2
v_gene: TRBV6-5
j_gene: TRBJ2-2
CDR3nt: TGTGCCAGCAGTTACAGTAATTCGGGGGGCACCGGGGAGCTGTTTTTT
CDR3aa: CASSYSNSGGTGELFF